The clone carrying this T cell receptor beta chain was counted only a few times. The target antigen is unknown. V lost 4 bases, J lost 0 bases, and 7 bases lay in between. Germline V gene data show CDR1 as SNHLY and CDR2 as FYNNEI. The CDR3 has 13 amino acids. The data stem from a study of metastatic and nonmetastatic thyroid tumors. Background on the study: Repertoires were compared across blood and tumor or nodule tissue from malignant and benign thyroid patients. Notes on the study in general: Versus benign nodules, malignant thyroid tumors reportedly had significantly higher TCR beta diversity, in blood and tumor.

Prior to thyroid surgery, none of the patients had received any treatment. In the study's own analysis: A papillary thyroid cancer distant-metastasis classifier was built from CDR3 differences across clinicopathological groups. TCRdb used MiXCR to call clones anew from the PCR reads. The V and J calls come from TCRdb's annotation, not from the publication. The data contain around 8,000 clones, approximately 27% of them singletons. Specimen: adjacent normal tissue. The chain recombines TRBV2 with TRBJ2-7; a possible D gene is TRBD1 (6 bases). This TCR was recovered from a female donor with papillary thyroid cancer or a benign thyroid nodule (not recorded which). Some clones in this sample may be carry-over from other donors' samples. CDR3 nucleotide sequence: TGTGCCAGCAGTGTACAGGGCTCCTACGAGCAGTACTTC. Its protein is CASSVQGSYEQYF. The full variable domain, its missing parts supplied by reference TRBV2 and TRBJ2-7, is EPEVTQTPSHQVTQMGQEVILRCVPISNHLYFYWYRQILGQKVEFLVSFYNNEISEKSEIFDDQFSVERPDGSNFTLKIRSTKLEDSAMYFCASSVQGSYEQYFGPGTRLTVT.